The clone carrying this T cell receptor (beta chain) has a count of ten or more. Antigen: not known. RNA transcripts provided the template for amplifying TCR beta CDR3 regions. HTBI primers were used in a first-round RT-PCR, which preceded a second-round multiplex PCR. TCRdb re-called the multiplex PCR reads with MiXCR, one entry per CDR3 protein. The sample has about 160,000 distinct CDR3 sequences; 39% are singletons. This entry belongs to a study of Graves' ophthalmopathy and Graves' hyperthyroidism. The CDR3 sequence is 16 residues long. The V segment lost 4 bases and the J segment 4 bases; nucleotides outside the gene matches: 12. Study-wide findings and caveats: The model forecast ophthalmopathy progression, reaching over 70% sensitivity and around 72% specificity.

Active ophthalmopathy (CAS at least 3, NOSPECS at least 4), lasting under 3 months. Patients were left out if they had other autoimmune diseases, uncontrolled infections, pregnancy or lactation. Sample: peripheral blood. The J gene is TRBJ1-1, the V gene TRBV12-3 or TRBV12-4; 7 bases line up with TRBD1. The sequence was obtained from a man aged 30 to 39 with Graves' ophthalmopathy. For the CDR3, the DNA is TGTGCCAGCAGTTCAGAAAACGCGGCAGGGGGCACTGAAGCTTTCTTT. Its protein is CASSSENAAGGTEAFF.